This TCR beta chain was obtained from a study of vaccination and CD4 T cells after COVID-19. Across the whole study: Each control culture was treated with a CEFX pool, an HIV-1 Nef pool, or no peptide.

Remarks on this clonotype: Its antigen is unidentified.

The sample's treatment: approximately 9-day PBMC culture with coronavirus spike peptide pools or control peptides (ViraFEST assay). Negative nucleocapsid antibodies before and after vaccination showed no prior SARS-CoV-2 infection in healthy vaccine recipients. The study sequenced cultured CD4+ T cell DNA using the Oncomine TCR Beta short-read assay. TCRdb re-analysed the PCR reads in MiXCR, keeping a single row per CDR3 protein. The sample records about 18,000 distinct CDR3 sequences, around 43% being singletons. Germline V lookup: CDR1 SGHVS, CDR2 FQNEAQ. Trimming cost V 1 base and J 6 bases, with 7 bases left between them. The CDR3 runs 13 residues. Findings of the study overall: Early post-infection timepoints were missing, and relatively few convalescent patients were studied. The median proportion of reactive clones detected only post-vaccination in convalescent patients was 75% to 90%.

V gene TRBV7-8 combines with J gene TRBJ2-1; D ambiguous. The material sequenced was CD4+ T cells from blood, cultured in vitro, taken before SARS-CoV-2 vaccination. The receptor's source is a human donor who received a COVID-19 vaccine. The DNA for the CDR3 is TGTGCCAGCAGCTTAGATCGGACCAATGAGCAGTTCTTC. Translation: CASSLDRTNEQFF.